The 3 T cell receptor beta chains presented below share a single source sample, sequenced in a study of shared clonotypes between healthy human individuals. CD45RO-negative cells were positively selected for CCR7, leaving out terminally differentiated effector memory CD45RA+ cells. The repertoire was sequenced with immunoSEQ multiplex PCR; TCRdb's copy has only in-frame clones and lacks some. The data hold nearly 600,000 clones, with just under 97% observed a single time. The sample comprised naive CD8+ T cells sorted from blood. The origin of the receptors is a woman aged 30 to 39 in good health.

The V gene is TRBV7-9, the J gene TRBJ2-3; D is uncertain. CDR1 and CDR2 from the germline V gene are SEHNR and FQNEAQ (reference sequence). The CDR3 has 12 residues. Between the trimmed V and J ends, which lost 3 bases and 4 bases, there was a span of 5 bases. CDR3 DNA sequence: TGTGCCAGCAGCTTCGATCCAGATACGCAGTATTTT. Its translation: CASSFDPDTQYF.

This clone was seen only once. V usage is TRBV27 and J usage is TRBJ2-7; 7 bases map to TRBD2. The germline CDR1 and CDR2 sequences are MNHEY and SMNVEV (reference sequence). V shed 6 bases, J shed 2 bases, and the junction held 16 bases outside the gene matches. This CDR3 contains 17 residues. The CDR3 spells CASSQTQSGGKTYEQYF. In DNA, the CDR3 is TGTGCCAGCAGCCAGACCCAATCCGGGGGGAAGACCTACGAGCAGTACTTC.

The chain joins TRBV21-1 to TRBJ1-5; the table's D call of TRBD1 was not tested on the DNA. TRBV21-1 is classified as a pseudogene. The CDR3 has 15 residues. As DNA, the CDR3 is TGTGCCAGCAGCGCTTCGGACAGAAGCAATCAGCCCCAGCATTTT. It yields the protein CASSASDRSNQPQHF.